This TCR beta chain comes out of a study of T-cell reconstitution after alpha-beta-depleted transplantation in children. Study results and caveats: Among T cells one year after transplant, newly produced cells accounted for most counts and diversity. Roughly two months post-transplant, alpha-beta T cells reportedly originated from several hundred graft clones that had expanded. Where some patients showed high TCRbeta diversity at day 60, it came from recipient T cells and thymic progenitors that had survived.

A library of TCRbeta sequences, prepared with unique molecular identifiers, was generated. TCRdb fed the PCR reads into MiXCR, producing one record per CDR3 protein. The sample contains a few hundred thousand distinct CDR3 sequences, 13% of which appear only once. The ends were cut back, 3 bases at V and 4 bases at J, with 15 bases in the middle. The CDR3 spans 16 residues. In germline, CDR1 is SGHTA, CDR2 FQGNSA. About this clonotype itself: Its target is not known.

The chain combines TRBV7-2 with TRBJ1-4, with a possible D match to TRBD1 (5 bases). The receptor comes from a male patient between 10 and 17 years old who had a stem cell transplant for acute myeloid leukemia, so the T cells may come from the graft donor. Sequences were derived from PBMCs, mostly from graft donor cells, sampled 360 days after TCRalphabeta/CD19-depleted stem cell transplant. This CDR3 is CASSLGDGHVNEKLFF. The CDR3 DNA follows: TGTGCCAGCAGCTTGGGGGATGGACACGTTAATGAAAAACTGTTTTTT.